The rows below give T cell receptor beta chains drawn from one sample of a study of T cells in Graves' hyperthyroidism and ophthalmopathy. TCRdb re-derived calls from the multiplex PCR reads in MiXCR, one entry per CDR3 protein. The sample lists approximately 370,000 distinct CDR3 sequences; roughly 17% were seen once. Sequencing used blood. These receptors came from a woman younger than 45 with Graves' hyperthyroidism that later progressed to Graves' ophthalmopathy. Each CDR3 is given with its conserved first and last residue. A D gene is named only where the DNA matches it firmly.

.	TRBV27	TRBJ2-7	CASRGGQAYYEQYF
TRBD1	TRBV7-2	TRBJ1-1	CASSLEGQGATEAFF
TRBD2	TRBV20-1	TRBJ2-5	CSARGGTSGGTDQETQYF
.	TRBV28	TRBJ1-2	CASSLPPDNSGGYTF
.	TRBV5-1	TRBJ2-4	CASSLKGRTLQYF
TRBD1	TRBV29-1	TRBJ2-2	CSAGGQGGLFF
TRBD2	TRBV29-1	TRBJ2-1	CSVQSSGIRHEQFF
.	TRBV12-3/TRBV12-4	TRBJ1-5	CASRETGNQPQHF
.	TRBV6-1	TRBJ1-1	CASSEWGRSVMVGTEAFF
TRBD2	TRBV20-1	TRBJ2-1	CSAEARTSGSTGEQFF
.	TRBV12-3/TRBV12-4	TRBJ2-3	CASRTGPVVADTQYF
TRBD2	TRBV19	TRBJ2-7	CASSIRGGSEQYF
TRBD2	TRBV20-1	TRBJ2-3	CSAVPGPGLAGGPKYTDTQYF
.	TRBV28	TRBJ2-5	CASSFTMGDSRQETQYF
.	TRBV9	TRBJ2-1	CASSVDRSTGRDNEQFF
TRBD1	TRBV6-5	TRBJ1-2	CASSYDRGVVYGYTF
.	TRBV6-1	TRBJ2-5	CASSELLGGGETQYF
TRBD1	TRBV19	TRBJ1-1	CASSIDRGMWTEAFF
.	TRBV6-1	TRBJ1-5	CASSDGLNSNQPQHF
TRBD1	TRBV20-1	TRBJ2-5	CSAWWQGVEETQYF
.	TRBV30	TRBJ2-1	CAWTIMGRGGGYEQFF
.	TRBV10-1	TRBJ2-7	CASSEVNSYEQYF
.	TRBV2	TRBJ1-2	CASRETSGGYTF
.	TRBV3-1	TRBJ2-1	CASSLEWRHEQFF
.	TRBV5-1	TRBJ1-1	CASSWTVGVTENTEAFF
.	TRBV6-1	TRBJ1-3	CASSESDFNPGNTIYF
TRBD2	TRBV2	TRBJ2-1	CASRWTSGGPRSYNEQFF
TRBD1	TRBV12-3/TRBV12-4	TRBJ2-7	CASSLQGANVHEQYF
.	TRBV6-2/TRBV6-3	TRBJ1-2	CASSYQGPYGYTF
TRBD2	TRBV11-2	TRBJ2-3	CASSYTGTSGGASTDTQYF
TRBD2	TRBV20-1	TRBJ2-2	CSARGKVGGANTGELFF
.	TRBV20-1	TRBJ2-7	CSPSGWKGRYEQYF
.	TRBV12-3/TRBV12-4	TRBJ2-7	CASSHSGTRRGQYF
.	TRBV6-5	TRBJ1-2	CASTLLGGQGYTF
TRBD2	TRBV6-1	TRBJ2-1	CASSRAGLAGERNNEQFF
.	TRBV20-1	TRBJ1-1	CSARDPLGREGTEAFF
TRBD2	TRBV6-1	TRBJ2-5	CASRRGSETQYF
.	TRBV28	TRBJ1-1	CASSFRHARGENTEAFF
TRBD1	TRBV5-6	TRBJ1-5	CASSHWTGNQPQHF